Below, 21 T cell receptor beta chains from the same sample are listed, as sequenced in a study of response to subunit inactivated influenza vaccine. TCRdb itself ran the RT-PCR reads through MiXCR, one entry per CDR3 protein. The sample has approximately 500,000 distinct CDR3 sequences; 14% are singletons. This sample comprised PBMCs from blood, obtained about 11 days after vaccination. Every receptor here comes from a man in his fifties who received an inactivated influenza vaccine.

This clonotype came up a few times. The rearrangement joins TRBV20-1 to TRBJ2-2; the match to TRBD1 covers 10 bases. This CDR3 is built from 15 residues. Germline assignment: CDR1 DFQATT and CDR2 SNEGSKA (reference sequence). The V gene end was trimmed by 1 base and the J gene end by 5 bases; junction bases not matched to a gene: 4. DNA of the CDR3: TGCAGTGCTAGAGTCGCGGACAGGGGGACCGGGGAGCTGTTTTTT. It codes for CSARVADRGTGELFF.

There are a few counts of this clonotype. This chain connects TRBV12-5 to TRBJ1-1; the D is unclear. Germline CDR1 and CDR2: LGHNT and FRNRAP. This CDR3 has 13 residues. The V and J ends lost 1 base and 6 bases respectively, with 9 bases between them. The CDR3 DNA is TGTGCTAGTGGTTTGGGTCGAAGGGCTGAAGCTTTCTTT. Its protein is CASGLGRRAEAFF.

The rearrangement uses TRBV12-3 or TRBV12-4 and TRBJ2-5, with a weak D call TRBD1 (6 bases). Trimming left V 2 bases short and J 2 bases short, with 9 bases between. There are 14 residues in the CDR3. The CDR3 coding sequence is TGTGCCAGCAGTTTATTCCAGGGGCAAGAGACCCAGTACTTC. It is translated as CASSLFQGQETQYF.

This clonotype has more than one count but fewer than ten. The V call is TRBV10-3, the J call TRBJ2-1; the match to TRBD2 covers 9 bases. Trimming removed 4 bases from V and 5 bases from J; junction bases left unmatched: 12. CDR1 and CDR2 from the germline V gene are ENHRY and SYGVKD. This CDR3 contains 17 residues. In nucleotides, the CDR3 is TGTGCCATCAGTGGGGGTTTAGCGGGAGCTGGAAACAATGAGCAGTTCTTC. Encoded protein: CAISGGLAGAGNNEQFF.

The CDR3 bases are TGTGCCATCAGGCCCGAGGGGGCAGGGACTGAAGCTTTCTTT. Its translation is CAIRPEGAGTEAFF. This chain connects TRBV10-3 to TRBJ1-1; 7 bases are shared with TRBD1. V trimming: 6 bases; J trimming: 5 bases; junction bases outside the gene matches: 9. The CDR3 covers 14 residues. Germline loops: CDR1 ENHRY, CDR2 SYGVKD.

J is TRBJ2-2 and V is TRBV6-5; D unclear. Germline V lookup: CDR1 MNHEY, CDR2 SVGAGI. This CDR3 spans 14 amino acids. Trimming removed 2 bases from V and 4 bases from J, with 8 bases in between. The CDR3 here is CASSYAPGTGELFF. The CDR3 region has the DNA TGTGCCAGCAGTTACGCGCCTGGCACCGGGGAGCTGTTTTTT.

The rearrangement uses TRBV10-3 and TRBJ1-4; possible D gene TRBD1, 5 bases. Germline CDR1 ENHRY, CDR2 SYGVKD. Trimming shortened V by 10 bases and J by 8 bases, and 23 bases separated the two germline ends. The CDR3 covers 15 residues. CDR3 sequence: CATSRVRRDGEKLFF. The CDR3 DNA follows: TGTGCCACCAGCAGGGTACGGCGCGATGGAGAAAAACTGTTTTTT.

This clonotype was counted only a few times. This chain links TRBV28 with TRBJ2-7, with D tentatively TRBD1 or TRBD2 (5 bases each). From germline, CDR1 is MDHEN and CDR2 SYDVKM. CDR3 length: 14 residues. V dropped 2 bases and J dropped 5 bases, with 13 bases sitting between them. CDR3 residues: CASSLRGLANEQYF. CDR3 nucleotide sequence: TGTGCCAGCAGTTTACGGGGCCTTGCCAACGAGCAGTACTTC.

This clonotype has just a few counts. The CDR3 nucleotides are TGTGCCAGCAGCTTACGGGACAGGTTACAAGAGACCCAGTACTTC. This encodes CASSLRDRLQETQYF. V gene TRBV7-8 combines with J gene TRBJ2-5, with 8 bases that match TRBD1. Germline V lookup: CDR1 SGHVS, CDR2 FQNEAQ. The CDR3 consists of 15 residues. Losses at the gene ends were 2 bases for V and 2 bases for J; bases not matched to a gene: 4.

The chain has TRBV10-2 and TRBJ2-7; D uncertain. Trimming pared 3 bases from V and 4 bases from J, leaving 13 bases between. This CDR3 has 14 amino acids. Germline-derived CDR1 and CDR2 are WSHSY and SAAADI. As DNA, the CDR3 is TGCGCCAGCAGTGAATATGGGGTCGGGTACGAGCAGTACTTC. This codes for CASSEYGVGYEQYF.

This chain connects TRBV7-2 to TRBJ2-7, with TRBD1 matching 7 bases. V lost 5 bases, J lost 3 bases, and 7 bases stayed unmatched. Germline CDR1 and CDR2: SGHTA and FQGNSA. The CDR3 is made up of 14 amino acids. The CDR3 nucleotides read TGTGCCAGCAGCACCCGGACAGGATACTACGAGCAGTACTTC. Translation: CASSTRTGYYEQYF.

This clonotype was detected ten times or more. This rearrangement joins TRBV12-3 or TRBV12-4 to TRBJ2-7; 8 nucleotides align to TRBD2. The CDR3 loop spans 15 amino acids. After removal of 4 bases from V and 2 bases from J, the junction contained 7 bases not matched to a gene. Written as DNA, the CDR3 is TGTGCCAGCAGTTCGGGAGGGAACAACCCCTACGAGCAGTACTTC. Protein: CASSSGGNNPYEQYF.

The rearrangement uses TRBV10-3 and TRBJ2-7; D gene ambiguous. V was shortened by 0 bases and J by 5 bases, with 8 bases between the two germline ends. This CDR3 is built from 13 residues. The germline V gene has CDR1 ENHRY and CDR2 SYGVKD. CDR3 loop: CAISESVRNEQYF. Written as DNA, the CDR3 is TGTGCCATCAGTGAGTCCGTGAGGAACGAGCAGTACTTC.

A word on this clonotype: Being one base from a much bigger clone, this may be a read error. The CDR3 DNA reads TGTGCCAGCAGTTACGCCGGGATTAGCTCCTACGAGCAGTACTTC. This gives the protein CASSYAGISSYEQYF. The chain carries TRBV6-2 or TRBV6-3 and TRBJ2-7, with D perhaps matching TRBD2 (5 bases). The germline V and J ends were trimmed by 2 bases and 0 bases, with 11 bases remaining between them. This CDR3 has 15 residues. Germline CDR1 reads MNHEY; CDR2 reads SVGEGT.

V is TRBV12-3 or TRBV12-4 and J is TRBJ2-7; D unresolved. The length of the CDR3 is 13 residues. Trimming removed 3 bases at V and 2 bases at J, with 8 bases between. This CDR3 reads CASSLRSTYEQYF. Here the CDR3 DNA reads TGTGCCAGCAGTTTGCGTAGTACCTACGAGCAGTACTTC.

The V call is TRBV30, the J call TRBJ2-1; D is undetermined. The V end was cut by 0 bases, the J end by 2 bases, with 2 bases between. Looked up from germline, CDR1 is GTSNPN and CDR2 is SVGIG (reference sequence). This CDR3 has 12 amino acids. The DNA for the CDR3 is TGTGCCTGGAGTGTACCCTACAATGAGCAGTTCTTC. Amino acids: CAWSVPYNEQFF.

The rearrangement uses TRBV11-2 and TRBJ1-1; tentative D call: TRBD1 (6 bases). Trimming cost V 1 base and J 7 bases, with 10 bases left between them. Germline V gene lookup returns CDR1 SGHAT and CDR2 FQNNGV. There are 13 residues in the CDR3. In nucleotides, the CDR3 is TGTGCCAGCAGCTTAGCGGGGGCCCGTGAAGCTTTCTTT. This translates into CASSLAGAREAFF.

This clonotype has just a few counts. The V and J genes are TRBV18 and TRBJ2-1, with D perhaps TRBD2 (7 bases). The CDR3 is 16 residues long. Between the trimmed V and J ends, which lost 6 bases and 7 bases, there was a span of 22 bases. The germline gives CDR1 KGHSH, CDR2 LQKENI. The CDR3 spells CASSPGEGTRRNEQFF. CDR3 coding DNA: TGTGCCAGCTCTCCAGGGGAGGGTACAAGAAGGAATGAGCAGTTCTTC.

This clonotype was observed a few times. The rearrangement joins TRBV7-2 to TRBJ2-5, with D perhaps matching TRBD1 (6 bases). This CDR3 spans 14 amino acids. Trimming took 7 bases from V and 4 from J, leaving 16 bases between them. Germline V gives CDR1 SGHTA, CDR2 FQGNSA. Written as DNA, the CDR3 is TGTGCCAGCATGTTAAGGGGGATTGGAGAGACCCAGTACTTC. Its translation: CASMLRGIGETQYF. Combining the CDR3 with reference TRBV7-2 and TRBJ2-5 gives the whole variable domain GAGVSQSPSNKVTEKGKDVELRCDPISGHTALYWYRQSLGQGLEFLIYFQGNSAPDKSGLPSDRFSAERTGGSVSTLTIQRTQQEDSAVYLCASMLRGIGETQYFGPGTRLLVL.

A few counts support this clonotype. J is TRBJ1-5 and V is TRBV28; D might be TRBD1 (5 bases). V was trimmed by 11 bases and J by 2 bases, leaving 10 bases between them. This CDR3 is built from 12 residues. Looked up from germline, CDR1 is MDHEN and CDR2 is SYDVKM. CDR3 nucleotide sequence: TGTGCCGGGGCGGCGGGCAATCAGCCCCAGCATTTT. Encoded protein: CAGAAGNQPQHF.

This clonotype was found once. This chain joins TRBV5-4 and TRBJ2-7, with D perhaps TRBD2 (5 bases). V was trimmed by 4 bases and J by 7 bases, leaving 18 bases between them. The CDR3 is made up of 14 amino acids. Germline CDR1 reads SGHNT; CDR2 reads YYREEE (reference sequence). The CDR3 loop is CASSLTGVRGEQYF. CDR3 in DNA: TGTGCCAGCAGCCTGACCGGGGTACGAGGAGAGCAGTACTTC.